The 28 T cell receptor beta chains given below trace back to one sample, sequenced in a study of blood T cell repertoires in COVID-19. Clones were sequenced by immunoSEQ multiplex PCR, and TCRdb holds only the in-frame ones, with some missing. The sample records approximately 47,000 clones, approximately 84% being singletons. The sample was peripheral blood. These receptors came from a woman older than 75 with COVID-19, enrolled during active disease.

The V gene is TRBV27, the J gene TRBJ1-2; D uncertain. The CDR3 has 13 residues. Germline CDR1 reads MNHEY; CDR2 reads SMNVEV (reference sequence). V lost 2 bases, J lost 3 bases, and 7 bases lay in between. This CDR3 reads CASSLAGDYGYTF. In DNA form, the CDR3 reads TGTGCCAGCAGTTTAGCCGGGGACTATGGCTACACCTTC.

This clone appeared once. The chain combines TRBV11-3 with TRBJ1-5; D remains unclear. The CDR3 loop spans 14 amino acids. V lost 4 bases and J 1 base, leaving 8 bases between the germline ends. The germline V gene encodes CDR1 SGHNT and CDR2 YENEEA. CDR3 nucleotide sequence: TGTGCCAGCAGCTCCCTACGGAGCAATCAGCCCCAGCATTTT. Its protein product is CASSSLRSNQPQHF. Based on the CDR3 plus reference TRBV11-3 and TRBJ1-5, the full variable domain is EAGVVQSPRYKIIEKKQPVAFWCNPISGHNTLYWYLQNLGQGPELLIRYENEEAVDDSQLPKDRFSAERLKGVDSTLKIQPAELGDSAVYLCASSSLRSNQPQHFGDGTRLSIL.

DNA for the CDR3: TGTGCCAGCAGAGTAACAGGGAGCTCCTACAATGAGCAGTTCTTC. Amino acids: CASRVTGSSYNEQFF. The chain combines TRBV6-5 with TRBJ2-1, with a tentative D call TRBD1 (6 bases). The CDR3 is made up of 15 amino acids. Germline CDR1 is MNHEY and CDR2 is SVGAGI. Trimming took off 6 bases at V and 0 bases at J, with 12 bases between the two ends.

The genes are TRBV27 and TRBJ2-3; 12 bases fit TRBD2. The junction had 8 bases not matched to a gene; V was cut back by 3 bases and J by 1 base. Germline V gene sequence: CDR1 MNHEY, CDR2 SMNVEV (reference sequence). This CDR3 is built from 18 residues. CDR3 coding DNA: TGTGCCAGCAGTTTGCGGCTAGCGGGGGGGCCGGGCACAGATACGCAGTATTTT. This translates into CASSLRLAGGPGTDTQYF.

This chain uses TRBV7-9 with TRBJ2-7; 7 positions match TRBD2. The CDR3 extends over 14 amino acids. In germline, CDR1 is SEHNR, CDR2 FQNEAQ (reference sequence). V was clipped by 2 bases and J by 2 bases; unmatched bases: 3. DNA of the CDR3: TGTGCCAGCAGCTTATCGAGCGGGACCTACGAGCAGTACTTC. Its translation is CASSLSSGTYEQYF. The full variable domain, in which reference TRBV7-9 and TRBJ2-7 provide the parts outside the CDR3, is DTGVSQNPRHKITKRGQNVTFRCDPISEHNRLYWYRQTLGQGPEFLTYFQNEAQLEKSRLLSDRFSAERPKGSFSTLEIQRTEQGDSAMYLCASSLSSGTYEQYFGPGTRLTVT.

This chain joins TRBV18 and TRBJ1-2; TRBD1 is a possible D gene (6 bases). CDR1 and CDR2 from the germline V gene are KGHSH and LQKENI. This CDR3 comprises 14 residues. Trimming cost V 3 bases and J 4 bases, with 12 bases left between them. CDR3 loop: CASSPTTGSYGYTF. CDR3 nucleotides: TGTGCCAGCTCACCGACAACAGGGAGCTATGGCTACACCTTC.

The gene calls are TRBV5-6 and TRBJ1-4; no clear D. CDR1 and CDR2 (germline): SGHDT, YYEEEE. The CDR3 has 18 amino acids. V lost 2 bases and J 5 bases, leaving 22 bases between the germline ends. Written as DNA, the CDR3 is TGTGCCAGCAGCTTCCGAAACGGAGACCTGAGAGGAAATGAAAAACTGTTTTTT. Its translation is CASSFRNGDLRGNEKLFF.

There are a few counts of this clone. CDR3 in amino acids: CASSPGLGGSREQYF. The CDR3 DNA is TGTGCCAGCAGCCCGGGACTGGGCGGCTCCCGGGAGCAGTACTTC. The chain recombines TRBV3-1 (or the pseudogene TRBV3-2) with TRBJ2-7; perhaps TRBD2 as D (6 bases). The CDR3 totals 15 residues. Per the germline V gene, CDR1 is LGHDT and CDR2 is YNNKEL (reference sequence). Deletions cut 4 bases from V and 7 bases from J, with 20 bases between.

The chain employs TRBV19 and TRBJ2-3, with D possibly TRBD2 on 5 matching bases. The V end was cut by 7 bases, the J end by 3 bases, with 11 bases between. Germline V lookup: CDR1 LNHDA, CDR2 SQIVND (reference sequence). The CDR3 runs 13 residues. In DNA form, the CDR3 reads TGTGCCAGTAAACCTTTAGCGACAGATACGCAGTATTTT. Protein sequence: CASKPLATDTQYF. Full variable domain (missing parts from reference TRBV19 and TRBJ2-3): DGGITQSPKYLFRKEGQNVTLSCEQNLNHDAMYWYRQDPGQGLRLIYYSQIVNDFQKGDIAEGYSVSREKKESFPLTVTSAQKNPTAFYLCASKPLATDTQYFGPGTRLTVL.

The V call is TRBV19, the J call TRBJ2-7; 12 nucleotides match TRBD1. This CDR3 comprises 15 residues. The germline gives CDR1 LNHDA, CDR2 SQIVND (reference sequence). V shed 6 bases and J 0 bases; nucleotides not matched to a gene: 3. CDR3 nucleotide sequence: TGTGCCAGTAGGGGACAGGGGGCAAACTCCTACGAGCAGTACTTC. Translation: CASRGQGANSYEQYF.

This sequence joins TRBV19 and TRBJ1-5; D may be TRBD1 (6 bases). This CDR3 contains 15 residues. V lost 6 bases to trimming and J lost 0 bases, with 12 bases between them. CDR1 and CDR2 from the germline V gene are LNHDA and SQIVND (reference sequence). In nucleotides, the CDR3 is TGTGCCAGTAGGGACAGCTATCATAGCAATCAGCCCCAGCATTTT. Translated, it gives CASRDSYHSNQPQHF.

This clone came up once. V gene TRBV6-5 combines with J gene TRBJ2-7; D is perhaps TRBD1 (6 bases). CDR3 length: 15 amino acids. V shed 7 bases and J shed 0 bases, with 16 bases lying between them. From germline, CDR1 is MNHEY and CDR2 SVGAGI. CDR3 DNA sequence: TGTGCCAGCAATCTTCAGGGGTTAACCTCCTACGAGCAGTACTTC. Its translation: CASNLQGLTSYEQYF.

V is TRBV5-1 and J is TRBJ2-2; 9 bases line up with TRBD1. Germline-derived CDR1 and CDR2 are SGHRS and YFSETQ. The CDR3 loop spans 15 amino acids. V was clipped by 4 bases and J by 5 bases; unmatched bases: 6. The CDR3, as DNA: TGCGCCAGCAGCCGTCCCGGGACAGGGACCGGGGAGCTGTTTTTT. The encoded protein is CASSRPGTGTGELFF.

A single count supports this clone. The genes are TRBV18 and TRBJ1-3; no clear D gene. V was shortened by 0 bases and J by 2 bases, with 17 bases between the two germline ends. The CDR3 covers 18 residues. The V gene's germline CDR1 is KGHSH and CDR2 LQKENI. CDR3 bases: TGTGCCAGCTCACCACCGAAACCCATCGGGGTTCCTGGAAACACCATATATTTT. It yields the protein CASSPPKPIGVPGNTIYF.

This clone came up once. CDR3 region: CASRPVGTSAQETQYF. As DNA, the CDR3 is TGTGCCAGTAGACCTGTTGGGACTAGCGCTCAAGAGACCCAGTACTTC. The V gene is TRBV19, the J gene TRBJ2-5, with 10 bases aligning to TRBD2. Trimming removed 6 bases from V and 2 bases from J; junction bases left unmatched: 9. In germline, CDR1 is LNHDA, CDR2 SQIVND (reference sequence). The CDR3 has 16 residues.

The V and J genes are TRBV18 and TRBJ2-5, with D hard to call. V lost 3 bases, J lost 4 bases, and 9 bases lay in between. CDR3 length: 13 residues. Germline V gene sequence: CDR1 KGHSH, CDR2 LQKENI. CDR3 amino acids: CASSPSVPETQYF. The CDR3 coding sequence is TGTGCCAGCTCACCCAGTGTGCCAGAGACCCAGTACTTC.

The rearrangement links TRBV9 to TRBJ2-2; D may be TRBD2 (6 bases). The CDR3 has 16 amino acids. The germline V and J ends were trimmed by 1 base and 1 base, with 11 bases remaining between them. Germline CDR1 reads SGDLS; CDR2 reads YYNGEE. CDR3 residues: CASSVSLGGNTGELFF. The CDR3 DNA sequence: TGTGCCAGCAGCGTATCGTTGGGGGGGAACACCGGGGAGCTGTTTTTT.

The J gene is TRBJ2-6, the V gene TRBV18; the D is unclear. CDR3 length: 19 residues. V was shortened by 3 bases and J by 0 bases, with 18 bases between the two germline ends. Per germline, CDR1 KGHSH and CDR2 LQKENI. CDR3 in amino acids: CASSPASGNYYSGANVLTF. CDR3 in DNA: TGTGCCAGCTCACCGGCGTCAGGAAATTATTACTCTGGGGCCAACGTCCTGACTTTC.

The chain employs TRBV7-2 and TRBJ2-5; TRBD2 matches at 9 bases. The CDR3 extends over 18 amino acids. Germline V CDR1 and CDR2: SGHTA, FQGNSA. V dropped 4 bases and J dropped 1; count of bases not matched to a gene: 13. The CDR3 nucleotides read TGTGCCAGCAGCTCACCGCTGCGTAGCGGGGGAATCCAAGAGACCCAGTACTTC. This sequence encodes CASSSPLRSGGIQETQYF. The whole variable domain, filled in from reference TRBV7-2 and TRBJ2-5, reads GAGVSQSPSNKVTEKGKDVELRCDPISGHTALYWYRQSLGQGLEFLIYFQGNSAPDKSGLPSDRFSAERTGGSVSTLTIQRTQQEDSAVYLCASSSPLRSGGIQETQYFGPGTRLLVL.

The V call is TRBV21-1, the J call TRBJ2-7; the listed D gene, TRBD1, was not tested against the DNA. TRBV21-1 is tagged as a pseudogene. The CDR3 runs to 14 residues. The CDR3 is CASSYTGKTHEQYF. The CDR3 bases are TGTGCCAGCAGCTATACAGGGAAAACCCACGAGCAGTACTTC.

The chain couples TRBV7-6 to TRBJ2-2, with no clear D. The CDR3 extends over 15 amino acids. Germline CDR1 and CDR2: SGHVS and FNYEAQ. V shed 2 bases and J shed 4 bases, with 11 bases lying between them. The CDR3 DNA sequence: TGTGCCAGCAGCTTATCTTCCACTCGCACCGGGGAGCTGTTTTTT. Protein product: CASSLSSTRTGELFF.

The rearrangement uses TRBV7-9 and TRBJ1-5; D is uncertain. Germline loops: CDR1 SEHNR, CDR2 FQNEAQ (reference sequence). The ends were cut back, 3 bases at V and 4 bases at J, with 7 bases in the middle. This CDR3 contains 13 residues. The CDR3 DNA follows: TGTGCCAGCAGCTTGGGCCTGAATCAGCCCCAGCATTTT. This encodes CASSLGLNQPQHF.

This chain connects TRBV19 to TRBJ1-3, with 7 bases lining up with TRBD1. This CDR3 is 16 amino acids long. The V segment lost 3 bases and the J segment 4 bases; nucleotides outside the gene matches: 9. The V gene's germline CDR1 is LNHDA and CDR2 SQIVND (reference sequence). The CDR3: CASSIEYRGYGNTIYF. CDR3 coding DNA: TGTGCCAGTAGTATCGAGTACAGGGGTTACGGAAACACCATATATTTT.

This chain connects TRBV5-1 to TRBJ1-3; D possibly corresponds to TRBD1 (5 bases). The CDR3 covers 17 residues. Germline V gene sequence: CDR1 SGHRS, CDR2 YFSETQ. The ends were cut back, 3 bases at V and 5 bases at J, with 21 bases in the middle. CDR3 in DNA: TGCGCCAGCAGCTCTCCCGGGGGAAACAGCAGCCGAAACACCATATATTTT. Amino acid sequence: CASSSPGGNSSRNTIYF.

The V gene is TRBV9, the J gene TRBJ1-2; D is undetermined. V dropped 0 bases and J dropped 4 bases, with 10 bases sitting between them. Germline V lookup: CDR1 SGDLS, CDR2 YYNGEE. This CDR3 contains 14 residues. The CDR3 reads CASSVATVGYGYTF. CDR3 in DNA: TGTGCCAGCAGCGTAGCTACAGTAGGCTATGGCTACACCTTC.

V usage is TRBV5-1 and J usage is TRBJ1-4, with TRBD1 matching 9 bases. Per germline, CDR1 SGHRS and CDR2 YFSETQ. CDR3 length: 15 amino acids. V shed 4 bases, J shed 8 bases, and the junction held 9 bases outside the gene matches. CDR3 bases: TGCGCCAGCAGCACGGGACAGGGTAGATGGGAAAAACTGTTTTTT. It encodes CASSTGQGRWEKLFF.

The chain carries TRBV10-3 and TRBJ2-7; 12 bases align to TRBD1. Germline V CDR1 and CDR2: ENHRY, SYGVKD. J gave up 6 bases and V 0 bases, and 3 bases lay outside the gene matches. This CDR3 has 15 amino acids. The DNA for the CDR3 is TGTGCCATCAGTGAGTCCGGGACAGGGGGCCGCGAGCAGTACTTC. This sequence encodes CAISESGTGGREQYF.

This clone came up a few times. The V call is TRBV3-1 (or the pseudogene TRBV3-2), the J call TRBJ1-1, with 8 bases aligning to TRBD1. Germline CDR1 and CDR2: LGHDT and YNNKEL (reference sequence). There are 17 residues in the CDR3. Losses at the gene ends were 6 bases for V and 1 base for J; bases not matched to a gene: 13. The CDR3 spells CASSLYKTGVANTEAFF. In DNA form, the CDR3 reads TGTGCCAGCAGTCTATATAAGACAGGGGTAGCGAACACTGAAGCTTTCTTT.